The TCR beta chain under discussion was sequenced for a study of CD4 T cell repertoires and nickel (TCRdb year 2020). Points on this clonotype: No antigen is known for it. It has no much larger one-base neighbor in the sample; base qualities were not kept.

Receptor libraries were prepared by RT-PCR. This sample was sequenced with an Illumina MiSeq. The public reads were reanalyzed by TCRdb: fastp trimming at Q25, MiXCR alignment, in-frame beta chains only. Under each unique CDR3 protein, matching rows form one entry showing the most common genes and DNA. This sample lists about 450 distinct CDR3 sequences; approximately 32% were detected once. Around 25% of the sample lies in the top ten. As encoded in the germline V gene, CDR1 is SGHAT while CDR2 is FQNNGV. The CDR3 starts with the cysteine, ends with the phenylalanine, and has 13 residues. The retained sequence is limited to the CDR3, 39 bases, with the frame set at the first base. The germline V and J ends show losses of 4 bases and 5 bases respectively, and no gene match explains 3 bases of the junction.

The sequence is built from TRBV11-2 and TRBJ2-3, and TRBD2 aligns with 7 junction nucleotides. The sample was CD4+ T cells from blood, not recorded whether cultured. This TCR was sampled from a human donor in a nickel allergy study, with or without nickel allergy (not recorded which). It is not recorded whether this sample comes from one donor or several. The CDR3 in this case is CASSSGGRDTQYF. The DNA is as follows: TGTGCCAGCAGCTCGGGGGGTCGAGATACGCAGTATTTT. When the CDR3 is completed using the reference TRBV11-2 and TRBJ2-3 genes on either side, the full variable domain is EAGVAQSPRYKIIEKRQSVAFWCNPISGHATLYWYQQILGQGPKLLIQFQNNGVVDDSQLPKDRFSAERLKGVDSTLKIQPAKLEDSAVYLCASSSGGRDTQYFGPGTRLTVL.